This entry lists 12 T cell receptor beta chains sequenced from one sample in a study of blood T cell repertoires in COVID-19. Using immunoSEQ multiplex PCR, the repertoire was profiled, and TCRdb retains in-frame clones only, with some absent. The top ten clones hold more than 6.5% of a sample with 240,000 or so clones, approximately 86% of them seen once. Sequenced input: peripheral blood. The receptors stem from a woman in her 70s with active or convalescent COVID-19.

The chain recombines TRBV4-2 with TRBJ2-5; the D gene is possibly TRBD2 (5 bases). The V gene lost 0 bases and the J gene lost 5 bases, with 22 bases spanning the gap. Germline assignment: CDR1 LGHNA and CDR2 YNFKEQ. The CDR3 totals 18 residues. The CDR3 coding sequence is TGTGCCAGCAGCCAAGATCCCATCTCAAGTCTAGCTGGGGAGACCCAGTACTTC. Encoded protein: CASSQDPISSLAGETQYF.

This chain uses TRBV2 with TRBJ1-1, with 7 bases aligning to TRBD1. The V and J ends lost 3 bases and 4 bases, in that order; junction bases with no gene match: 2. The V gene's germline CDR1 is SNHLY and CDR2 FYNNEI. This CDR3 has 13 residues. The CDR3 reads CASSDRGFTEAFF. DNA for the CDR3: TGTGCCAGCAGTGACAGGGGGTTCACTGAAGCTTTCTTT.

The chain carries TRBV5-1 and TRBJ2-4, with D perhaps matching TRBD1 (5 bases). CDR3 length equals 15 residues. Germline CDR1 is SGHRS and CDR2 is YFSETQ. Trimming shortened V by 2 bases and J by 8 bases, and 17 bases separated the two germline ends. CDR3 nucleotide sequence: TGCGCCAGCAGCTTATCTGACAGACTTGGCGACATTCAGTACTTC. As protein: CASSLSDRLGDIQYF. Complete variable domain (other parts from reference TRBV5-1 and TRBJ2-4): KAGVTQTPRYLIKTRGQQVTLSCSPISGHRSVSWYQQTPGQGLQFLFEYFSETQRNKGNFPGRFSGRQFSNSRSEMNVSTLELGDSALYLCASSLSDRLGDIQYFGAGTRLSVL.

In its sample, this clone was seen once. The CDR3 DNA sequence: TGTGCCACCCGAGGACAAGGAACGGGTGAGCAGTTCTTC. It encodes CATRGQGTGEQFF. The genes are TRBV6-4 and TRBJ2-1; D might be TRBD1 (5 bases). Trimming stripped 10 bases from V and 9 bases from J, with 19 bases between. The CDR3 is made up of 13 amino acids. CDR1 is MRHNA, CDR2 SNTAGT, per germline.

The V and J genes are TRBV4-2 and TRBJ1-2; D is undetermined. This CDR3 contains 13 residues. CDR1 and CDR2 (germline): LGHNA, YNFKEQ. V was clipped by 0 bases and J by 5 bases, with 7 bases between them. CDR3 in amino acids: CASSQERIYGYTF. The CDR3 DNA sequence: TGTGCCAGCAGCCAAGAGAGGATATATGGCTACACCTTC.

This clone was observed a few times. This sequence joins TRBV11-2 and TRBJ1-2, with D maybe TRBD1 (6 bases). Between the trimmed V and J ends, which lost 3 bases and 2 bases, there was a span of 7 bases. The CDR3 sequence is 13 residues long. Germline V lookup: CDR1 SGHAT, CDR2 FQNNGV. CDR3 bases: TGTGCCAGCAGCTTGGGGGCCAACTATGGCTACACCTTC. It is translated as CASSLGANYGYTF. Full variable domain (missing parts from reference TRBV11-2 and TRBJ1-2): EAGVAQSPRYKIIEKRQSVAFWCNPISGHATLYWYQQILGQGPKLLIQFQNNGVVDDSQLPKDRFSAERLKGVDSTLKIQPAKLEDSAVYLCASSLGANYGYTFGSGTRLTVV.

This chain connects TRBV24-1 to TRBJ1-1; 8 nucleotides match TRBD1. Germline loops: CDR1 KGHDR, CDR2 SFDVKD. The trim removed 5 bases at V and 8 bases at J, leaving 9 bases unmatched. The CDR3 extends over 14 amino acids. The DNA for the CDR3 is TGTGCCACCAGTGGAGCCAAGCCAGGGGGCGAAGCTTTCTTT. Translating it yields CATSGAKPGGEAFF.

The chain carries TRBV27 and TRBJ2-5; possibly TRBD1 for D (7 bases). The CDR3 length is 15 residues. With 10 bases removed from V and 4 bases from J, the gap between germline ends came to 22 bases. Germline V gene sequence: CDR1 MNHEY, CDR2 SMNVEV (reference sequence). The CDR3 reads CATPLSQGGGETQYF. The DNA for the CDR3 is TGTGCCACCCCTTTATCCCAGGGGGGTGGAGAGACCCAGTACTTC.

This sequence joins TRBV6-4 and TRBJ1-6, with D hard to call. CDR1 is MRHNA and CDR2 is SNTAGT in the germline V gene. This CDR3 spans 14 amino acids. V was cut by 3 bases and J by 9 bases, with 12 bases left in between. This CDR3 reads CASSEWSESSPLHF. The CDR3 DNA reads TGTGCCAGCAGTGAGTGGTCTGAGAGTTCACCCCTCCACTTT.

CDR3 in amino acids: CASSPRGASNTGELFF. Written as DNA, the CDR3 is TGTGCCAGCTCACCCCGGGGGGCGTCGAACACCGGGGAGCTGTTTTTT. The chain carries TRBV18 and TRBJ2-2, with a weak D call TRBD2 (7 bases). Germline lookup yields CDR1 KGHSH and CDR2 LQKENI. V lost 3 bases and J 0 bases, leaving 11 bases between the germline ends. CDR3 length: 16 residues.

The rearrangement uses TRBV18 and TRBJ2-7; weak D call: TRBD1 (6 bases). In germline, CDR1 is KGHSH, CDR2 LQKENI. The CDR3 spans 17 residues. Between the trimmed V and J ends, which lost 3 bases and 2 bases, there was a span of 20 bases. This chain's CDR3 is CASSPTQPGTSAYEQYF. Written as DNA, the CDR3 is TGTGCCAGCTCACCGACACAACCCGGGACATCCGCCTACGAGCAGTACTTC.

V gene TRBV7-2 combines with J gene TRBJ2-1, with D perhaps TRBD1 (8 bases). V was pared by 5 bases and J by 11 bases, with 19 bases between. The CDR3 spans 14 residues. Germline CDR1 and CDR2: SGHTA and FQGNSA. The CDR3 bases are TGTGCCAGCAGCCTCGGACAGGGAGGGGAACAGCAGTTCTTC. Amino acid sequence: CASSLGQGGEQQFF.